Detailed here is one T cell receptor beta chain. The antigen is unknown. The data were taken from a study of PD-1 blockade in classical Hodgkin lymphoma. The study's findings and limits: A significant rise in TCR diversity was seen by C4D1 for CD4+ cells but not for CD8+ cells. Prior to therapy, complete responders displayed diversity much like that of newly diagnosed patients. Healthy donors reportedly exceeded newly diagnosed patients in baseline TCR diversity.

Libraries were prepared by immunoSEQ multiplex PCR; TCRdb keeps only in-frame clonotypes and omits some of them. The sample consists of approximately 29,000 clones, approximately 80% of them appearing once. The CDR3 is 19 residues long. In germline, CDR1 is SGHTA, CDR2 FQGTGA. V was clipped by 1 base and J by 2 bases; unmatched bases: 14. The time point denotes: cycle 4 day 1 (C4D1), after 6 weeks of nivolumab. Every patient had relapsed following autologous stem cell transplantation, and cohorts differed in brentuximab vedotin exposure. Purification of CD4+ T cells from thawed PBMCs was performed via magnetic negative selection. The patients, who had relapsed/refractory classical Hodgkin lymphoma, achieved best responses of complete response, partial response or progressive disease.

This sample comprised CD4+ T cells from blood, obtained before the fourth cycle of nivolumab. The genes are TRBV7-3 and TRBJ2-3; 8 positions match TRBD1. This receptor was obtained from a human donor with classical Hodgkin lymphoma. In DNA form, the CDR3 reads TGTGCCAGCAGCTTAAAGGCCCTTGGTGGACAGGGCAACACAGATACGCAGTATTTT. Translated, it gives CASSLKALGGQGNTDTQYF.